This T cell receptor (beta chain) is drawn from a study of T cell responses to AZD1222 COVID-19 vaccine. Broader study findings: Spike regions recognized by vaccine-associated CD4 TCRs spanned the protein, led by 160-218 and 743-854. Rises in breadth and depth of Spike-specific TCRs came after two AZD1222 doses. Just five or six AZD1222 recipients were seropositive at baseline. Possibly, clonal diversity was underestimated; donors were largely white British and included more females.

To note about this clone: Its antigen is still unknown.

V was clipped by 10 bases and J by 1 base, with 11 bases between them. From germline, CDR1 is LNHDA and CDR2 SQIVND (reference sequence). The CDR3 has 12 amino acids. Using immunoSEQ multiplex PCR, the repertoire was profiled, and TCRdb retains in-frame clones only, with some absent. Found here are some 120,000 clones, approximately 82% of them singletons; the top ten hold approximately 26%. The chain employs TRBV19 and TRBJ2-7; perhaps TRBD1 as D (5 bases). The sequenced sample was peripheral blood, obtained 28 days after the second AZD1222 dose. The TCR was taken from an adult who received the AZD1222 COVID-19 vaccine. DNA of the CDR3: TGTGCCACCCGAGACAGTTCCTACGAGCAGTACTTC. It translates to CATRDSSYEQYF.